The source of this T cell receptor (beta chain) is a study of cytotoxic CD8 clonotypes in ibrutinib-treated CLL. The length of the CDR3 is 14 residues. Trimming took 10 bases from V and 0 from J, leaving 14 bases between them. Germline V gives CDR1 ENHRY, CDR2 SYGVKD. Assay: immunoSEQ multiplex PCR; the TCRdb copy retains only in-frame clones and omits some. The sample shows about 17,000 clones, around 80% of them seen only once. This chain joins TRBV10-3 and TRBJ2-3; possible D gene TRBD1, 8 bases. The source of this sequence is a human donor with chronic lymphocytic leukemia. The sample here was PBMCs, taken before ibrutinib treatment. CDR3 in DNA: TGTGCCAACAGGGGGGGGACTAGCACAGATACGCAGTATTTT. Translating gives CANRGGTSTDTQYF.